The 8 T cell receptor beta chains listed next were all sequenced from one sample in a study of post-analysis software for immune sequencing data. Findings and limits, study-wide: A handful of TRBV segments were more frequent in patients than controls; TRBV5-6, TRBV5-1 and TRBV20-1 belonged to this group.

Presence of unique molecular identifiers characterized the TCR beta cDNA libraries. Each CDR3 protein gets one entry after TCRdb re-called the PCR reads with MiXCR. This repertoire shows about 680,000 distinct CDR3 sequences, 55% to 70% found once; its top ten account for over 9%. Their target antigens are unknown. Sequenced input: blood. The origin of the receptors is a girl aged 2-10 years with multiple sclerosis.

The V and J genes are TRBV7-9 and TRBJ2-5; D perhaps matches TRBD2 (6 bases). The CDR3 contains 17 residues. CDR1 and CDR2 from the germline V gene are SEHNR and FQNEAQ (reference sequence). Trimming took 4 bases from V and 2 from J, leaving 20 bases between them. The CDR3 loop is CASSSPGGAGRQETQYF. CDR3 in DNA: TGTGCCAGCAGCTCACCCGGAGGGGCCGGTAGGCAAGAGACCCAGTACTTC.

This clonotype was recorded once. The J gene is TRBJ1-1, the V gene TRBV6-5, with D possibly being TRBD1 (6 bases). The V and J ends lost 2 bases and 0 bases respectively, with 10 bases between them. This CDR3 spans 15 amino acids. In germline, CDR1 is MNHEY, CDR2 SVGAGI. The CDR3 is CASSYRTVMNTEAFF. In nucleotides, the CDR3 is TGTGCCAGCAGTTACCGGACAGTCATGAACACTGAAGCTTTCTTT.

The rearrangement uses TRBV20-1 and TRBJ2-3; D uncertain. V was clipped by 3 bases and J by 0 bases, with 10 bases between them. This CDR3 region has 14 residues. CDR1 and CDR2 (germline): DFQATT, SNEGSKA (reference sequence). The CDR3: CSARVASSTDTQYF. As DNA, the CDR3 is TGCAGTGCTAGGGTGGCTTCTAGCACAGATACGCAGTATTTT.

This clonotype has just one count. V usage is TRBV20-1 and J usage is TRBJ2-5; weak D call: TRBD2 (6 bases). This CDR3 is built from 14 residues. Germline loops: CDR1 DFQATT, CDR2 SNEGSKA (reference sequence). V was pared by 3 bases and J by 1 base, with 12 bases between. In nucleotides, the CDR3 is TGCAGTGCTAGGGTGCGGGGACCCCAAGAGACCCAGTACTTC. Amino acid sequence: CSARVRGPQETQYF.

This clonotype was counted a few times. The chain recombines TRBV12-3 or TRBV12-4 with TRBJ2-5; D might be TRBD1 (5 bases). This CDR3 region has 13 residues. Trimming pared 2 bases from V and 5 bases from J, leaving 9 bases between. The CDR3 is CASSLQWGETQYF. CDR3 DNA sequence: TGTGCCAGCAGTTTACAGTGGGGCGAGACCCAGTACTTC.

The rearrangement uses TRBV20-1 and TRBJ1-1, with D tentatively TRBD1 (6 bases). Germline CDR1 and CDR2: DFQATT and SNEGSKA (reference sequence). V lost 4 bases and J 6 bases, leaving 9 bases between the germline ends. The CDR3 length is 11 residues. CDR3 sequence: CSANRVSEAFF. DNA of the CDR3: TGCAGTGCTAACAGGGTATCTGAAGCTTTCTTT.

This sequence joins TRBV7-2 and TRBJ2-5, with TRBD2 matching over 10 bases. V was clipped by 1 base and J by 2 bases; unmatched bases: 10. The length of the CDR3 is 18 residues. The germline V gene has CDR1 SGHTA and CDR2 FQGNSA. The CDR3 sequence is CASSLGALAGGHQETQYF. The DNA of the CDR3 is TGTGCCAGCAGCTTAGGGGCCTTAGCGGGGGGACATCAAGAGACCCAGTACTTC.

With regard to this clonotype: The junction departs from the called germline gene at one end, perhaps through a read error. The chain links TRBV7-8 to TRBJ2-3; TRBD2 matches at 8 bases. The CDR3 loop spans 16 amino acids. The germline gives CDR1 SGHVS, CDR2 FQNEAQ. CDR3 residues: CAGSSWTSRSTDTQYF. As DNA, the CDR3 is TGTGCCGGCAGCTCCTGGACTAGCAGAAGCACAGATACGCAGTATTTT.